The 22 T cell receptor beta chains listed next were all sequenced from one sample in a study of shared clonotypes between healthy human individuals. Libraries were prepared by immunoSEQ multiplex PCR; TCRdb keeps only in-frame clonotypes and omits some of them. The table lists about 690,000 clones, about 92% of them singletons. The sample was memory CD8+ T cells from PBMCs. As to subset: CD45RO+ cells pooled with CCR7-negative TemRA cells. The receptors stem from a man aged 18 to 29 in good health. Some clones in this sample may be carry-over from other donors' samples.

The chain links TRBV11-2 to TRBJ1-3; D may be TRBD1 (5 bases). Germline V gives CDR1 SGHAT, CDR2 FQNNGV. V lost 5 bases and J 1 base, leaving 12 bases between the germline ends. The CDR3 is made up of 15 amino acids. CDR3 loop: CASSLRWGSGNTIYF. In DNA form, the CDR3 reads TGTGCCAGCAGCCTTAGATGGGGGTCTGGAAACACCATATATTTT.

V and J are TRBV4-1 and TRBJ1-2; D not resolved. The germline V and J ends were trimmed by 0 bases and 6 bases, with 20 bases remaining between them. Germline assignment: CDR1 MGHRA and CDR2 YSYEKL. The CDR3 loop spans 17 amino acids. In nucleotides, the CDR3 is TGCGCCAGCAGCCAAGATGTTCGGACGGTGGTGGTGGATGGCTACACCTTC. As protein: CASSQDVRTVVVDGYTF.

A single count supports this clone. The chain links TRBV2 to TRBJ2-7, with D unresolved. CDR3 size: 14 residues. The germline CDR1 and CDR2 sequences are SNHLY and FYNNEI. V lost 6 bases and J lost 3, with 15 bases in between. This CDR3 is CASSVGLVGYEQYF. In DNA form, the CDR3 reads TGTGCCAGCAGCGTCGGCCTAGTGGGCTACGAGCAGTACTTC.

V gene TRBV9 combines with J gene TRBJ2-5, with 10 bases fitting TRBD1. The CDR3 is made up of 16 amino acids. V gave up 0 bases and J gave up 5 bases; unmatched junction bases: 7. CDR1 and CDR2 from the germline V gene are SGDLS and YYNGEE. The CDR3 loop is CASSVDDRGRGETQYF. In nucleotides, the CDR3 is TGTGCCAGCAGCGTAGATGACAGGGGGCGAGGTGAGACCCAGTACTTC.

CDR3: CASSLAAFYEQYF. The CDR3, as DNA: TGTGCCAGCAGCTTGGCAGCCTTCTACGAGCAGTACTTC. This chain connects TRBV7-9 to TRBJ2-7; D gene ambiguous. Germline CDR1 is SEHNR and CDR2 is FQNEAQ (reference sequence). The CDR3 spans 13 residues. The germline V and J ends were trimmed by 3 bases and 3 bases, with 9 bases remaining between them.

V and J are TRBV14 and TRBJ2-7, with D hard to call. Germline lookup yields CDR1 SGHDN and CDR2 FVKESK. Trimming left V 0 bases short and J 4 bases short, with 7 bases between. This CDR3 has 13 amino acids. For the CDR3, the DNA is TGTGCCAGCAGCCAAGATCCGAGATACGAGCAGTACTTC. Encoded protein: CASSQDPRYEQYF. Drawing the rest from reference TRBV14 and TRBJ2-7, the complete variable domain is EAGVTQFPSHSVIEKGQTVTLRCDPISGHDNLYWYRRVMGKEIKFLLHFVKESKQDESGMPNNRFLAERTGGTYSTLKVQPAELEDSGVYFCASSQDPRYEQYFGPGTRLTVT.

The rearrangement links TRBV5-1 to TRBJ1-2, with 10 bases matching TRBD1. This CDR3 has 15 amino acids. Germline CDR1 and CDR2: SGHRS and YFSETQ. V lost 4 bases and J lost 6; bases outside the gene matches: 9. The CDR3, as DNA: TGCGCCAGCAGCCTCGGGACAGGGGAGATGAATGGCTACACCTTC. It translates to CASSLGTGEMNGYTF. The variable domain in full, with the rest retrieved from reference TRBV5-1 and TRBJ1-2, is KAGVTQTPRYLIKTRGQQVTLSCSPISGHRSVSWYQQTPGQGLQFLFEYFSETQRNKGNFPGRFSGRQFSNSRSEMNVSTLELGDSALYLCASSLGTGEMNGYTFGSGTRLTVV.

The V gene is TRBV28, the J gene TRBJ1-2; D unclear. From germline, CDR1 is MDHEN and CDR2 SYDVKM. Between the trimmed V and J ends, which lost 2 bases and 7 bases, there was a span of 11 bases. CDR3 size: 13 residues. Here the CDR3 DNA reads TGTGCCAGCAGTTTAAGCGGCAGCTCTGGCTACACCTTC. Protein sequence: CASSLSGSSGYTF.

V usage is TRBV27 and J usage is TRBJ1-4; TRBD1 matches at 9 bases. With V trimmed by 7 bases and J by 8 bases, 8 bases remained unmatched. Germline V gene data show CDR1 as MNHEY and CDR2 as SMNVEV (reference sequence). The CDR3 consists of 14 residues. The CDR3 protein is CASKITGGREKLFF. Here the CDR3 DNA reads TGTGCCAGCAAAATAACAGGGGGCCGGGAAAAACTGTTTTTT.

The chain has TRBV9 and TRBJ2-3, with unresolved D. The V end was cut by 4 bases, the J end by 4 bases, with 16 bases between. Looked up from germline, CDR1 is SGDLS and CDR2 is YYNGEE. The CDR3 covers 15 residues. This chain's CDR3 is CASSPWVASPDTQYF. The CDR3 DNA reads TGTGCCAGCAGCCCCTGGGTAGCCTCCCCAGATACGCAGTATTTT. The complete variable domain, with remaining parts taken from reference TRBV9 and TRBJ2-3, reads DSGVTQTPKHLITATGQRVTLRCSPRSGDLSVYWYQQSLDQGLQFLIQYYNGEERAKGNILERFSAQQFPDLHSELNLSSLELGDSALYFCASSPWVASPDTQYFGPGTRLTVL.

The chain employs TRBV27 and TRBJ1-5; D is undetermined. V lost 4 bases and J 7 bases, leaving 11 bases between the germline ends. CDR1 and CDR2 from the germline V gene are MNHEY and SMNVEV (reference sequence). The CDR3 has 13 residues. DNA of the CDR3: TGTGCCAGCAGTTCGAGGGCCGGGCAGCCCCAGCATTTT. This translates into CASSSRAGQPQHF.

This clone has just one count. The V gene is TRBV20-1, the J gene TRBJ1-1; D is undetermined. Germline assignment: CDR1 DFQATT and CDR2 SNEGSKA (reference sequence). Between the trimmed V and J ends, which lost 2 bases and 7 bases, there was a span of 8 bases. The CDR3 extends over 11 amino acids. Here the CDR3 reads CSARPGFEAFF. CDR3 bases: TGCAGTGCTAGACCCGGATTTGAAGCTTTCTTT.

V gene TRBV5-1 combines with J gene TRBJ2-1; a weak D match, TRBD1 (5 bases). The V end lost 1 base, the J end lost 2 bases, and 10 bases lay between the germline ends. CDR1 and CDR2 (germline): SGHRS, YFSETQ. The CDR3 spans 15 residues. The CDR3 sequence is CASSLPGPPYNEQFF. CDR3 bases: TGCGCCAGCAGCTTGCCAGGGCCCCCCTACAATGAGCAGTTCTTC.

The CDR3 loop is CSVAGTGYEQYF. CDR3 DNA sequence: TGCAGCGTGGCCGGGACAGGGTACGAGCAGTACTTC. The gene calls are TRBV29-1 and TRBJ2-7; 9 bases agree with TRBD1. This CDR3 has 12 amino acids. V lost 6 bases, J lost 4 bases, and 4 bases stayed unmatched. Germline V lookup: CDR1 SQVTM, CDR2 ANQGSEA.

This chain links TRBV11-2 with TRBJ2-3; 7 bases line up with TRBD2. The germline gives CDR1 SGHAT, CDR2 FQNNGV. The CDR3 sequence is 15 residues long. The V gene end was trimmed by 5 bases and the J gene end by 6 bases; junction bases not matched to a gene: 11. The CDR3 loop reads CASSPILGEGDTQYF. CDR3 DNA: TGTGCCAGCAGCCCCATATTGGGGGAGGGGGATACGCAGTATTTT.

This clone appeared a few times. The rearrangement uses TRBV28 and TRBJ1-3; no reliable D call. Germline lookup yields CDR1 MDHEN and CDR2 SYDVKM. V was clipped by 1 base and J by 8 bases, with 12 bases between them. The CDR3 is 14 residues long. The DNA of the CDR3 is TGTGCCAGCAGTTTATTGGGTCCGGCGGACACCATATATTTT. Protein product: CASSLLGPADTIYF.

The chain has TRBV28 and TRBJ2-3, with D possibly being TRBD1 (5 bases). The CDR3 runs 15 residues. V lost 6 bases and J lost 0, with 13 bases in between. Germline V gene lookup returns CDR1 MDHEN and CDR2 SYDVKM. CDR3 in DNA: TGTGCCAGCAGCCCATTTAGGGGCAGCACAGATACGCAGTATTTT. Translating it yields CASSPFRGSTDTQYF.

This chain uses TRBV28 with TRBJ2-7; TRBD1 is a possible D gene (5 bases). The CDR3 sequence is 14 residues long. Trimming left V 3 bases short and J 3 bases short, with 12 bases between. Germline V gives CDR1 MDHEN, CDR2 SYDVKM. CDR3 nucleotides: TGTGCCAGCAGTTTGGTGACAGACAACTACGAGCAGTACTTC. It encodes CASSLVTDNYEQYF.

This chain links TRBV12-5 with TRBJ2-1; D remains unclear. The germline V gene encodes CDR1 LGHNT and CDR2 FRNRAP. V shed 6 bases and J shed 0 bases, with 6 bases lying between them. This CDR3 spans 13 amino acids. CDR3 DNA: TGTGCTAGTGGAAAGAGCTCCTACAATGAGCAGTTCTTC. It specifies CASGKSSYNEQFF.

This clone has just one count. This chain joins TRBV27 and TRBJ1-1; 8 nucleotides match TRBD1. The germline CDR1 and CDR2 sequences are MNHEY and SMNVEV (reference sequence). The CDR3 has 15 residues. Germline trimming cut 3 bases from V and 4 bases from J; bases unmatched to any gene: 7. The CDR3 sequence: CASSLVPRGPTEAFF. In DNA form, the CDR3 reads TGTGCCAGCAGTTTGGTGCCCAGGGGGCCCACTGAAGCTTTCTTT.

V and J are TRBV5-4 and TRBJ2-3; D gene uncertain. V dropped 0 bases and J dropped 4 bases, with 6 bases sitting between them. Germline V gives CDR1 SGHNT, CDR2 YYREEE (reference sequence). The CDR3 is made up of 13 amino acids. DNA for the CDR3: TGTGCCAGCAGCTTGGACAAATCAGATACGCAGTATTTT. It specifies CASSLDKSDTQYF.

The chain couples TRBV10-3 to TRBJ2-3, with 9 bases aligning to TRBD2. The CDR3 covers 16 residues. Trimming took 1 base from V and 4 from J; bases not matched to a gene: 6. CDR1 and CDR2 from the germline V gene are ENHRY and SYGVKD. CDR3 region: CAISELGGRAPDTQYF. CDR3 coding DNA: TGTGCCATCAGTGAGTTAGGCGGGAGGGCCCCAGATACGCAGTATTTT.